A selection of T cell receptor beta chains follows, all from one sample in a study of regulatory T cells in long-lasting Graves disease. TCRdb reanalysed the multiplex PCR reads using MiXCR and keeps one entry per CDR3 protein. The sample records around 400,000 distinct CDR3 sequences, 15% being singletons. The specimen was peripheral blood mononuclear cells (PBMCs), collected at new diagnosis, from a patient treated with antithyroid drugs. Source of these receptors: a female donor with Graves disease. The CDR3 runs from the conserved cysteine through the conserved F or W. D genes are given only for firm matches. A row's size may be missing; if present it is once, few, many or a size class.

clone_size j_call d_call v_call cdr3_length cdr3_nt cdr3_aa
many TRBJ2-7 TRBD2 TRBV20-1 14 TGCAGTGCTAGAGGGGCTAGCGGGAGTTACGAGCAGTACTTC CSARGASGSYEQYF
many TRBJ2-3 TRBD2 TRBV28 15 TGTGCCAGCAGACTACTAGCGGGCCGCACAGATACGCAGTATTTT CASRLLAGRTDTQYF
many TRBJ1-4 TRBD1 TRBV7-2 15 TGTGCCAGCAGCTTAGAGACAGGGGGCTTTGAAAAACTGTTTTTT CASSLETGGFEKLFF
few TRBJ1-1 . TRBV18 16 TGTGCCAGCTCACCACCGCTTAGGTCAGGGAGGGCTGAAGCTTTCTTT CASSPPLRSGRAEAFF
many TRBJ2-3 TRBD1 TRBV7-6 15 TGTGCCAGCAGCCTATCGACAGGGGGCTGGGATACGCAGTATTTT CASSLSTGGWDTQYF
many TRBJ2-3 TRBD1 TRBV7-8 19 TGTGCCAGCAGCTCTCCCCGGGACAGGGGACGGCCTAGCACAGATACGCAGTATTTT CASSSPRDRGRPSTDTQYF
many TRBJ2-1 TRBD2 TRBV11-1 17 TGTGCCAGCAGCCTCGCCCGGACTAGCTTTAAGGTAGATGAGCAGTTCTTC CASSLARTSFKVDEQFF
many TRBJ2-3 . TRBV7-9 15 TGTGCCAGCAGCACTCCAGGGGAGTGGGCGGATACGCAGTATTTT CASSTPGEWADTQYF
few TRBJ1-1 . TRBV6-1 15 TGTGCCAGCAGGGCCCTCACAGGGAGAAACACTGAAGCTTTCTTT CASRALTGRNTEAFF
many TRBJ2-5 . TRBV20-1 13 TGCAGTCCCCAAAGGGGGGCAGGGGAGACCCAGTACTTC CSPQRGAGETQYF
many TRBJ1-1 TRBD1 TRBV5-1 14 TGCGCCAGCAGCTTACAGGGGGGACAAACTGAAGCTTTCTTT CASSLQGGQTEAFF
many TRBJ2-5 TRBD2 TRBV5-1 14 TGCGCCAGCAGCTTGCCAGCGGGGCCGGAGACCCAGTACTTC CASSLPAGPETQYF
. TRBJ2-7 . TRBV5-1 14 TGTGCCAGCAGTTTCCCAGGGGCCCCCTACGAGCAGTACTTC CASSFPGAPYEQYF
many TRBJ1-2 . TRBV4-3 16 TGCGCCAGCAGCCAAGGAGGGGATCCCCTTAACTATGGCTACACCTTC CASSQGGDPLNYGYTF
many TRBJ1-1 . TRBV6-5 15 TGTGCCAGCAGTTCAGGTGCCGCGAGCGTCACTGAAGCTTTCTTT CASSSGAASVTEAFF
many TRBJ2-3 TRBD2 TRBV3-1 16 TGTGCCAGCAGCCAAGAAAAACTAGCGGTGTCCGGTACGCAGTATTTT CASSQEKLAVSGTQYF
. TRBJ1-4 . TRBV6-1 15 TGTGCCAGCAGTGAACGCCAGGGGTTTAATGAAAAACTGTTTTTT CASSERQGFNEKLFF
. TRBJ1-2 . TRBV28 17 TGTGCCAGCAGTTTAGGAGTGGGACGGAGTACTCTCTATGGCTACACCTTC CASSLGVGRSTLYGYTF
many TRBJ2-1 . TRBV7-9 12 TGTGGAAGCACCGGAACCTACAATGAGCAGTTCTTC CGSTGTYNEQFF
many TRBJ1-1 . TRBV28 15 TGTGCCAGCATGGCTCATAGGGGGGGGAACACTGAAGCTTTCTTT CASMAHRGGNTEAFF
many TRBJ1-2 TRBD1 TRBV28 15 TGTGCCAGCGAAGACAGGGTAGGGGCTAACTATGGCTACACCTTC CASEDRVGANYGYTF
few TRBJ2-7 TRBD2 TRBV30 17 TGTGCCTGGAGTGGACCCCCGACTAGCGGGAGCTCCTACGAGCAGTACTTC CAWSGPPTSGSSYEQYF
. TRBJ2-1 . TRBV15 14 TGTGCCACCAGCAGAGGGGGCAGGGGAAATGAGCAGTTCTTC CATSRGGRGNEQFF
. TRBJ2-4 . TRBV12-3/TRBV12-4 13 TGTGCCAGCACGGAGGGACTCCAAAACATTCAGTACTTC CASTEGLQNIQYF
. TRBJ2-4 TRBD2 TRBV6-1 17 TGTGCCAGCAGTGACTTAGGGGCTAGCGGAGCCAAAAACATTCAGTACTTC CASSDLGASGAKNIQYF
many TRBJ2-1 . TRBV24-1 12 TGTGCCACCAGAGGTATAAAGGACAGGCAGTTCTTC CATRGIKDRQFF